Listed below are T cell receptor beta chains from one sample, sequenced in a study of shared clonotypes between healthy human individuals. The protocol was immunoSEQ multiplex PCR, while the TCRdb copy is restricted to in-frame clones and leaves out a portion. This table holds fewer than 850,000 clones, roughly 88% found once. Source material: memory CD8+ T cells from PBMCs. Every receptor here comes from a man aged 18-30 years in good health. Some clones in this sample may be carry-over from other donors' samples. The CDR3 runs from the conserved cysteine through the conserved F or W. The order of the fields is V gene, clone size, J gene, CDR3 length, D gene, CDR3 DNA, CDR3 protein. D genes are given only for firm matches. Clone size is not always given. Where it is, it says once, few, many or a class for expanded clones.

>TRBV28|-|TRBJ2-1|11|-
TGTGCCAGCAGTGACTACAATGAGCAGTTCTTC
CASSDYNEQFF
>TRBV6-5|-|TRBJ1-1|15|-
TGTGCCAGCAGTTACTCTTCGGGGCTGGGCACTGAAGCTTTCTTT
CASSYSSGLGTEAFF
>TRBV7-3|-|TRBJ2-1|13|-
TGTGCCAGCAGTGAAGAAACCTACAATGAGCAGTTCTTC
CASSEETYNEQFF
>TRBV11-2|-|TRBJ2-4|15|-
TGTGCCAGCAGCCCGTCGTGGGGGGCCAAAAACATTCAGTACTTC
CASSPSWGAKNIQYF
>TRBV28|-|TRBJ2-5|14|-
TGTGCCAGCAGACTTCGTGTCCGGGAGGAGACCCAGTACTTC
CASRLRVREETQYF
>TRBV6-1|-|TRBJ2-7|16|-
TGTGCCAGCAGTGAGGCTTGGAGAATCACCAACTACGAGCAGTACTTC
CASSEAWRITNYEQYF
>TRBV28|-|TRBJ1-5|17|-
TGTGCCAGCAGAGACCTCCGGTTGACAGCACTCAATCAGCCCCAGCATTTT
CASRDLRLTALNQPQHF
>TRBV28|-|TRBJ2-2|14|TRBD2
TGTGCCAGCAGTGCAACCCGGGGGGCCGGGGAGCTGTTTTTT
CASSATRGAGELFF
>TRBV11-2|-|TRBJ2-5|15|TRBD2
TGTGCCAGCAGCTGGGGTAGCGGGAGGGACGGGACCCAGTACTTC
CASSWGSGRDGTQYF
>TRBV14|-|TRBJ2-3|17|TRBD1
TGTGCCAGCAGCCAAGGCCGGACAGGGCGGAGCACAGATACGCAGTATTTT
CASSQGRTGRSTDTQYF
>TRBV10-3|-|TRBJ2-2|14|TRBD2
TGTGCCATCAGTGAGCCCCAGCGGGAGGAGGAGCTGTTTTTT
CAISEPQREEELFF
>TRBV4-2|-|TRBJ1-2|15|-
TGTGCCAGCAGCCCGTTCGGGGGGCTGGAATATGGCTACACCTTC
CASSPFGGLEYGYTF
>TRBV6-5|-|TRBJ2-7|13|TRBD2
TGTGCCAGCAGTTGGGGCAGGGAGGGCGAGCAGTACTTC
CASSWGREGEQYF
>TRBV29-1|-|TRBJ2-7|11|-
TGCAGCGTTGATGGGGGGCTCGAGCAGTACTTC
CSVDGGLEQYF
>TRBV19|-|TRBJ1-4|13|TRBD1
TGTGCCAGTAGACGACAGGGACACGAAAAACTGTTTTTT
CASRRQGHEKLFF
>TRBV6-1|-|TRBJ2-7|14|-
TGTGCCAGCAGTGAACGGTCCTCCCGCTACGAGCAGTACTTC
CASSERSSRYEQYF
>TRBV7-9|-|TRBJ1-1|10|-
TGTGCCAGCAGCCCAATAAGAGCTTTCTTT
CASSPIRAFF
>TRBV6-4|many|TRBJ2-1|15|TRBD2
TGTGCCAGCAGTGACTCTAGCGGGAGGTGGTCTGAGCAGTTCTTC
CASSDSSGRWSEQFF
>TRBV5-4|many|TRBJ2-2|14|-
TGTGCCAGCAGCTACAACGGGGCAATCGGGGAGCTGTTTTTT
CASSYNGAIGELFF
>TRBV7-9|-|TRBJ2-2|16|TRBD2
TGTGCCAGCAGACCCACTAGCGGACCCAACACCGGGGAGCTGTTTTTT
CASRPTSGPNTGELFF
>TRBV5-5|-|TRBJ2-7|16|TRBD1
TGTGCCAGCAGCCCGGGACGACAGGGAAATCCCTACGAGCAGTACTTC
CASSPGRQGNPYEQYF
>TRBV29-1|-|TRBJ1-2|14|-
TGCAGCGGGACCGGACTTCCTGGCGGCTATGGCTACACCTTC
CSGTGLPGGYGYTF
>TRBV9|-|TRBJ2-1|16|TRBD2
TGTGCCAGCAGCGTATACCGCGGCGGGAGCTTCTATGAGCAGTTCTTC
CASSVYRGGSFYEQFF
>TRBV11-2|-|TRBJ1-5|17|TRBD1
TGTGCCAGCAGCTTTGGCGGGACAGGAGGTAGCAATCAGCCCCAGCATTTT
CASSFGGTGGSNQPQHF
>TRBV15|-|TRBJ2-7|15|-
TGTGCCACCAGCATAGACGGGGGGCCCTCCTACGAGCAGTACTTC
CATSIDGGPSYEQYF
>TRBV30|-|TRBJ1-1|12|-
TGTGCCTGGAGTCCAGCACGCACTGAAGCTTTCTTT
CAWSPARTEAFF
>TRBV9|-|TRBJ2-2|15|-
TGTGCCAGCAGCGTACCTCCCGAGGTAACCGGGGAGCTGTTTTTT
CASSVPPEVTGELFF
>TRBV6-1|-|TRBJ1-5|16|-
TGTGCCAGCAGTGAAGCGCTTCTACAGGGCAATCAGCCCCAGCATTTT
CASSEALLQGNQPQHF
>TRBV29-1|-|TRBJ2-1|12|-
TGCAGCGTAGGGGTGTCCTACAATGAGCAGTTCTTC
CSVGVSYNEQFF
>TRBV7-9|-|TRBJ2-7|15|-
TGTGCCAGCAGCTTAGGGGCGGACCCAACCTACGAGCAGTACTTC
CASSLGADPTYEQYF
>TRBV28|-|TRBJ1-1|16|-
TGTGCCAGCAGTTTATTAACTGCAGGGGTGAACACTGAAGCTTTCTTT
CASSLLTAGVNTEAFF
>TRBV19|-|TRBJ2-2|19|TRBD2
TGTGCCAGTAGTATAGGGTCCCTGGCAGGGAGGGTCGACACCGGGGAGCTGTTTTTT
CASSIGSLAGRVDTGELFF
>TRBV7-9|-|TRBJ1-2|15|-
TGTGCCAGCAGCTCAGCCAGGGGAACCGACTATGGCTACACCTTC
CASSSARGTDYGYTF
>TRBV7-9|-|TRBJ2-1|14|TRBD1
TGTGCCAGCGCCTGGGACAGGGACTACAATGAGCAGTTCTTC
CASAWDRDYNEQFF
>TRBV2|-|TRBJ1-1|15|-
TGTGCCAGCAGGGCCGGGGACCTCCTGGGCACTGAAGCTTTCTTT
CASRAGDLLGTEAFF
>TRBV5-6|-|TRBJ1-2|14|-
TGTGCCAGCAGCTTCAATCCCAGATCCTATGGCTACACCTTC
CASSFNPRSYGYTF
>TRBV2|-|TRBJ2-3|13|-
TGTGCCAGCAGGGGGAGGCGCACAGATACGCAGTATTTT
CASRGRRTDTQYF
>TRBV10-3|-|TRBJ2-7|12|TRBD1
TGTGCCACAACAGGGGGGCTAGGGGAGCAGTACTTC
CATTGGLGEQYF
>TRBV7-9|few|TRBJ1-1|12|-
TGTGCCGGGTCTTACCAGAACACTGAAGCTTTCTTT
CAGSYQNTEAFF
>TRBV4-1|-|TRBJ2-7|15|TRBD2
TGCGCCAGCAGCCACAGACTAGCGGGATCCTACGAGCAGTACTTC
CASSHRLAGSYEQYF
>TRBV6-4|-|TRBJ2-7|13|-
TGTGCCAGCAGGGGTACAGGATACTACGAGCAGTACTTC
CASRGTGYYEQYF
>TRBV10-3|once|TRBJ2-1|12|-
TGTGCCATCAGTGAGTCGATCTATGAGCAGTTCTTC
CAISESIYEQFF
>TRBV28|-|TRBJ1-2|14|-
TGTGCCAGCAGTTGGGCTACAAGCTTTTATGGCTACACCTTC
CASSWATSFYGYTF
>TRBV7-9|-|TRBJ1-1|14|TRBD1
TGTGCCAGCAGCGAAAACAGGGGAGTTACTGAAGCTTTCTTT
CASSENRGVTEAFF
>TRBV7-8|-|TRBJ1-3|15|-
TGTGCCAGCAGCTTAGCCGGAATCTCTGGAAACACCATATATTTT
CASSLAGISGNTIYF
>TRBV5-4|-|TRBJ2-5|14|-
TGTGCCAGCAGCTTGGGGAGGAGTACGGAGACCCAGTACTTC
CASSLGRSTETQYF
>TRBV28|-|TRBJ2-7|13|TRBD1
TGTGCCAGCTCGGGGACAGCCTCCTACGAGCAGTACTTC
CASSGTASYEQYF
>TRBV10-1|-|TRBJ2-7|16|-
TGCGCCAGCAGTGTCCTAGGCGGGTGGGCCTCCTACGAGCAGTACTTC
CASSVLGGWASYEQYF